This passage covers 9 T cell receptor beta chains from one sample sequenced in a study of OX40 agonist ivuxolimab in advanced cancers. TCRdb's table, derived via immunoSEQ multiplex PCR, lists solely in-frame clones and lacks some. The sample has 100,000 to 150,000 clones, roughly 92% seen once. Sequencing used CD4+ or CD8+ T cells sorted from blood, obtained in a trial of the OX40 agonist ivuxolimab. The origin of the receptors is an adult with an advanced solid tumor such as melanoma, head and neck, liver or kidney cancer.

The chain links TRBV27 to TRBJ2-1, with 10 bases identical to TRBD2. Germline-derived CDR1 and CDR2 are MNHEY and SMNVEV (reference sequence). The J segment lost 7 bases and the V segment lost 2 bases, leaving 8 bases of the junction unmatched. The CDR3 extends over 16 amino acids. In nucleotides, the CDR3 is TGTGCCAGCAGTTTAGGGCTAGCGGGAGTGTCTAATGAGCAGTTCTTC. It codes for CASSLGLAGVSNEQFF.

The chain uses TRBV2 and TRBJ1-5; the D gene is possibly TRBD1 (5 bases). Germline V gene lookup returns CDR1 SNHLY and CDR2 FYNNEI. This CDR3 is built from 14 residues. Trimming shortened V by 2 bases and J by 6 bases, and 11 bases separated the two germline ends. The CDR3 nucleotides are TGTGCCAGCAGTGAATGGCAGGGCTTTCAGCCCCAGCATTTT. The encoded protein is CASSEWQGFQPQHF.

The chain links TRBV5-1 to TRBJ1-2; D perhaps matches TRBD1 (6 bases). CDR3 length equals 15 residues. The V gene lost 2 bases and the J gene lost 4 bases, with 15 bases spanning the gap. The germline gives CDR1 SGHRS, CDR2 YFSETQ. CDR3 nucleotides: TGCGCCAGCAGCTTTGACACAGGGATGGGCTATGGCTACACCTTC. Translating gives CASSFDTGMGYGYTF.

The rearrangement uses TRBV2 and TRBJ1-5, with 8 bases that match TRBD1. Germline V gene sequence: CDR1 SNHLY, CDR2 FYNNEI. V lost 7 bases to trimming and J lost 4 bases; unmatched junction nucleotides: 6. This CDR3 is built from 14 residues. The CDR3 spells CASKRQGLNQPQHF. In nucleotides, the CDR3 is TGTGCCAGCAAGCGACAGGGGTTAAATCAGCCCCAGCATTTT.

The CDR3 DNA reads TGCGCCAGCAGCCGCCGGGTGAACACTGAAGCTTTCTTT. This translates into CASSRRVNTEAFF. The chain couples TRBV5-1 to TRBJ1-1; D not resolved. The V gene lost 4 bases and the J gene lost 0 bases, with 7 bases spanning the gap. Germline V gene lookup returns CDR1 SGHRS and CDR2 YFSETQ. The CDR3 extends over 13 amino acids.

The chain carries TRBV14 and TRBJ2-7; the match to TRBD2 covers 12 bases. This CDR3 has 17 amino acids. The trim removed 0 bases at V and 2 bases at J, leaving 5 bases unmatched. CDR1 SGHDN and CDR2 FVKESK come from the germline V gene. This CDR3 is CASSQDWGLAGPYEQYF. In nucleotides, the CDR3 is TGTGCCAGCAGCCAAGATTGGGGACTAGCGGGCCCCTACGAGCAGTACTTC.

The J gene is TRBJ1-1, the V gene TRBV6-1, with unresolved D. CDR3 size: 13 residues. V was clipped by 2 bases and J by 0 bases, with 4 bases between them. Germline V CDR1 and CDR2: MNHNS, SASEGT. CDR3 coding DNA: TGTGCCAGCAGTGAACTTTTGAACACTGAAGCTTTCTTT. Its protein is CASSELLNTEAFF.

The rearrangement links TRBV6-1 to TRBJ1-2, with 8 bases fitting TRBD1. V lost 8 bases to trimming and J lost 4 bases; unmatched junction nucleotides: 12. The CDR3 runs to 15 residues. Germline V gene sequence: CDR1 MNHNS, CDR2 SASEGT. CDR3 nucleotide sequence: TGTGCCAGCGGCAGGGGGCGCAACGATGTCTATGGCTACACCTTC. As protein: CASGRGRNDVYGYTF.

This chain uses TRBV11-2 with TRBJ2-1, with 7 nucleotides matching TRBD2. The CDR3 sequence is 16 residues long. The trim removed 1 base at V and 0 bases at J, leaving 3 bases unmatched. Germline CDR1 and CDR2: SGHAT and FQNNGV. CDR3 in DNA: TGTGCCAGCAGCTTAGGGCGGGGGAGCTCCTACAATGAGCAGTTCTTC. It is translated as CASSLGRGSSYNEQFF.